The clone carrying this TCR beta chain was counted only a few times. Its antigen is as yet unknown. The sample is drawn from a study of early T cells in non-severe SARS-CoV-2 infection. Study in general: The study sequenced bulk RNA from unsorted whole blood, with chains unpaired. General study results and limits: Sequences matched to VDJdb favored anti-spike CD8 responses, while private and CD4 specificities were missed.

Unique molecular identifiers (one per individual cDNA molecule) were attached. In TCRdb, the 5' RACE reads were re-called with MiXCR into one record per CDR3 protein. The sample has roughly 30,000 distinct CDR3 sequences; 6% to 7.5% are singletons. Germline V gives CDR1 KGHSH, CDR2 LQKENI. There are 14 residues in the CDR3. Deletions cut 5 bases from V and 3 bases from J, with 10 bases between. The chain has TRBV18 and TRBJ2-2; possible D gene TRBD2, 5 bases. This sample comprised whole blood, obtained at baseline. The TCR comes from an adult who was a healthcare worker with PCR-confirmed SARS-CoV-2 infection or an uninfected control (not recorded which). CDR3 region: CASSRESDTGELFF. CDR3 DNA: TGTGCCAGCTCAAGGGAGAGTGACACCGGGGAGCTGTTTTTT.